Listed below are T cell receptor beta chains from one sample, sequenced in a study of T cells in Graves' hyperthyroidism and ophthalmopathy. TCRdb redid the calling of the multiplex PCR reads with MiXCR, one entry per CDR3 protein. The repertoire has hundreds of thousands of distinct CDR3 sequences, about a sixth of them found once; the top ten carry 18%. Sequencing was carried out using blood. Receptors were obtained from a young woman with Graves' hyperthyroidism. Both conserved end residues are part of each CDR3. D genes are given only for firm matches. Not all rows give a size; the values are once, few, many and, for expanded clones, a class.

clone size: NA; J gene: TRBJ1-2; V gene: TRBV24-1; D gene: TRBD1; CDR3 DNA: TGTGCCACCAGTGACCCGACAGGGATCTATAGCTACACCTTC; CDR3 protein: CATSDPTGIYSYTF
clone size: many; J gene: TRBJ2-7; V gene: TRBV18; D gene: NA; CDR3 DNA: TGTGCCAGCTCACGCGGGACTTTAAGCTCCTACGAGCAGTACTTC; CDR3 protein: CASSRGTLSSYEQYF
clone size: NA; J gene: TRBJ2-5; V gene: TRBV24-1; D gene: TRBD1; CDR3 DNA: TGTGCCACCAGGGGACAGGGTACTGAGACCCAGTACTTC; CDR3 protein: CATRGQGTETQYF
clone size: many; J gene: TRBJ2-5; V gene: TRBV27; D gene: NA; CDR3 DNA: TGTGCCAGCAGTCCCAGAACCCGGGAGACCCAGTACTTC; CDR3 protein: CASSPRTRETQYF
clone size: many; J gene: TRBJ1-2; V gene: TRBV28; D gene: NA; CDR3 DNA: TGTGCCAGCAGTCACCTGGGGGTTTCAGATGGCTACACCTTC; CDR3 protein: CASSHLGVSDGYTF
clone size: few; J gene: TRBJ2-3; V gene: TRBV4-3; D gene: NA; CDR3 DNA: TGCGCCAGCAGCCAAGAAGGCCGAAGCACAGATACGCAGTATTTT; CDR3 protein: CASSQEGRSTDTQYF
clone size: few; J gene: TRBJ1-4; V gene: TRBV3-1; D gene: TRBD1; CDR3 DNA: TGTGCCAGCAGCCAAGAAGAGTCCAAAAGGACAGGGAAAGGGGAAAAACTGTTTTTT; CDR3 protein: CASSQEESKRTGKGEKLFF
clone size: many; J gene: TRBJ2-1; V gene: TRBV5-1; D gene: TRBD2; CDR3 DNA: TGCGCCAGCAGCTTGGAACTAGCGGGAGGTTATGAGCAGTTCTTC; CDR3 protein: CASSLELAGGYEQFF
clone size: NA; J gene: TRBJ2-2; V gene: TRBV25-1; D gene: NA; CDR3 DNA: TGTGCCAGCAGTGAATACCCCGGACATAACACCGGGGAGCTGTTTTTT; CDR3 protein: CASSEYPGHNTGELFF
clone size: few; J gene: TRBJ2-5; V gene: TRBV5-1; D gene: NA; CDR3 DNA: TGCGCCAGCAACGATGCCAGTTGGGAGACCCAGTACTTC; CDR3 protein: CASNDASWETQYF
clone size: few; J gene: TRBJ1-2; V gene: TRBV6-6; D gene: NA; CDR3 DNA: TGTGCCAGCAGTTACTCCCGGACAGCCTATGGCTACACCTTC; CDR3 protein: CASSYSRTAYGYTF
clone size: many; J gene: TRBJ2-3; V gene: TRBV20-1; D gene: TRBD2; CDR3 DNA: TGCAGTGCTAGAACCCGATCTGCCGGGACTAGCGCAGATACGCAGTATTTT; CDR3 protein: CSARTRSAGTSADTQYF
clone size: few; J gene: TRBJ2-5; V gene: TRBV3-1; D gene: NA; CDR3 DNA: TGTGCCAGCAGCCAAGACTTTAGTTTGATCGGGTTAAAGGAGACGGCCCAGTACTTC; CDR3 protein: CASSQDFSLIGLKETAQYF
clone size: few; J gene: TRBJ2-7; V gene: TRBV20-1; D gene: TRBD2; CDR3 DNA: TGCAGTACCGGGGCGGGAGGCCTCTACGAGCAGTACTTC; CDR3 protein: CSTGAGGLYEQYF
clone size: few; J gene: TRBJ2-1; V gene: TRBV24-1; D gene: TRBD2; CDR3 DNA: TGTGCCACCAGTGTTTCCGGGACTAGCTCCTACAATGAGCAGTTCTTC; CDR3 protein: CATSVSGTSSYNEQFF
clone size: NA; J gene: TRBJ1-5; V gene: TRBV29-1; D gene: NA; CDR3 DNA: TGCAGCGCTGCGCAGGGTGATCAGCCCCAGCATTTT; CDR3 protein: CSAAQGDQPQHF
clone size: many; J gene: TRBJ2-7; V gene: TRBV5-1; D gene: TRBD2; CDR3 DNA: TGCGCCAGCAGCATACTAGCGGAGTCCTACGAGCAGTACTTC; CDR3 protein: CASSILAESYEQYF
clone size: NA; J gene: TRBJ2-7; V gene: TRBV2; D gene: NA; CDR3 DNA: TGTGCCAGCTTAATGGCCTACGAGCAGTACTTC; CDR3 protein: CASLMAYEQYF
clone size: few; J gene: TRBJ2-7; V gene: TRBV2; D gene: NA; CDR3 DNA: TGTGCCAGCAGTGAAAGCCCACACTCCTACGAGCAGTACTTC; CDR3 protein: CASSESPHSYEQYF
clone size: many; J gene: TRBJ2-1; V gene: TRBV20-1; D gene: TRBD1; CDR3 DNA: TGCAGTGCTACTACCTCGGGACAGGGTGTAGAAAATGAGCAGTTCTTC; CDR3 protein: CSATTSGQGVENEQFF
clone size: many; J gene: TRBJ2-7; V gene: TRBV7-9; D gene: NA; CDR3 DNA: TGTGCCAGCAGCTACAGGGAGGACGAGCAGTACTTC; CDR3 protein: CASSYREDEQYF
clone size: few; J gene: TRBJ1-1; V gene: TRBV6-1; D gene: NA; CDR3 DNA: TGTGCCAGCAGCGCGGGGAGAGAAACTGAAGCTTTCTTT; CDR3 protein: CASSAGRETEAFF
clone size: many; J gene: TRBJ2-1; V gene: TRBV5-1; D gene: TRBD1; CDR3 DNA: TGCGCCAGCAGCTCGACAGGGTTTGAGCAGTTCTTC; CDR3 protein: CASSSTGFEQFF
clone size: NA; J gene: TRBJ2-1; V gene: TRBV19; D gene: TRBD2; CDR3 DNA: TGTGCCAGTAGCATATGGCCTCGGGGCAGCGGGACGGGGGGGAACAATGAGCAGTTCTTC; CDR3 protein: CASSIWPRGSGTGGNNEQFF
clone size: many; J gene: TRBJ1-5; V gene: TRBV2; D gene: NA; CDR3 DNA: TGTGCCAGCAGTGAGCGGGGTCCCTATAGCAATCAGCCCCAGCATTTT; CDR3 protein: CASSERGPYSNQPQHF
clone size: few; J gene: TRBJ2-6; V gene: TRBV27; D gene: TRBD2; CDR3 DNA: TGTGCCAGCAGTTCTCCGGGGGGGGCGTACTCTGGGGCCAACGTCCTGACTTTC; CDR3 protein: CASSSPGGAYSGANVLTF
clone size: once; J gene: TRBJ1-2; V gene: TRBV19; D gene: NA; CDR3 DNA: TGTGCCATTATGACGGGGAGAATCTATGGCTACACCTTC; CDR3 protein: CAIMTGRIYGYTF
clone size: NA; J gene: TRBJ2-7; V gene: TRBV3-1; D gene: NA; CDR3 DNA: TGTGCCAGCAGCCAAGATCAGGTCAGCAACGAGCAGTACTTC; CDR3 protein: CASSQDQVSNEQYF
clone size: NA; J gene: TRBJ2-7; V gene: TRBV7-9; D gene: NA; CDR3 DNA: TGTGCCAGCAGCTTAGCGACCGGGACATCTTCTTGGAGCGGGCCCTCCTACGAGCAGTACTTC; CDR3 protein: CASSLATGTSSWSGPSYEQYF
clone size: NA; J gene: TRBJ1-1; V gene: TRBV7-2; D gene: TRBD1; CDR3 DNA: TGTGCCAGCAGCTCACTGGACAGGGGGGCTTTCTTT; CDR3 protein: CASSSLDRGAFF
clone size: many; J gene: TRBJ1-2; V gene: TRBV12-3/TRBV12-4; D gene: NA; CDR3 DNA: TGTGCCAGCAGTTTAACGAGGGCGAGGGGCTACACCTTC; CDR3 protein: CASSLTRARGYTF
clone size: many; J gene: TRBJ1-2; V gene: TRBV5-1; D gene: TRBD1; CDR3 DNA: TGCGCCAGCAGCAAGACAGGGACCCGTGGCTACACCTTC; CDR3 protein: CASSKTGTRGYTF
clone size: few; J gene: TRBJ1-1; V gene: TRBV5-1; D gene: TRBD1; CDR3 DNA: TGCGCCAGCAGCTTTACAGGGGAGGCAAACACTGAAGCTTTCTTT; CDR3 protein: CASSFTGEANTEAFF
clone size: many; J gene: TRBJ1-5; V gene: TRBV28; D gene: NA; CDR3 DNA: TGTGCCAGCAGTAAGGACCGTCATTTCCAGCCCCAGCATTTT; CDR3 protein: CASSKDRHFQPQHF
clone size: NA; J gene: TRBJ1-5; V gene: TRBV29-1; D gene: TRBD1; CDR3 DNA: TGCAGCGCTCGGACAGGGGAGCAGCCCCAGCATTTT; CDR3 protein: CSARTGEQPQHF
clone size: few; J gene: TRBJ2-1; V gene: TRBV7-9; D gene: TRBD2; CDR3 DNA: TGTGCCAGCAGCTTAGCAGGGTCGGGACTAGCGTACAATGAGCAGTTCTTC; CDR3 protein: CASSLAGSGLAYNEQFF
clone size: NA; J gene: TRBJ2-3; V gene: TRBV15; D gene: NA; CDR3 DNA: TGTGCCACCAGCAGAGATTGGGCTAGCGGCACAGATACGCAGTATTTT; CDR3 protein: CATSRDWASGTDTQYF
clone size: NA; J gene: TRBJ2-1; V gene: TRBV4-2; D gene: TRBD2; CDR3 DNA: TGTGCCAGCAGCCAAGAGGGGCGGGAGGGGGTAAATGAGCAGTTCTTC; CDR3 protein: CASSQEGREGVNEQFF
clone size: NA; J gene: TRBJ2-7; V gene: TRBV20-1; D gene: NA; CDR3 DNA: TGCAGTGCTAGAGACCTGGGAGAGGGCGCCTACGAGCAGTACTTC; CDR3 protein: CSARDLGEGAYEQYF
clone size: many; J gene: TRBJ2-1; V gene: TRBV12-3/TRBV12-4; D gene: NA; CDR3 DNA: TGTGCCAGCAGTTTATACCCGGCAGGGAGCTCCTACAATGAGCAGTTCTTC; CDR3 protein: CASSLYPAGSSYNEQFF
clone size: many; J gene: TRBJ2-3; V gene: TRBV7-9; D gene: NA; CDR3 DNA: TGTGCCAGCAGCTTAAGGCAGACAGATACGCAGTATTTT; CDR3 protein: CASSLRQTDTQYF
clone size: many; J gene: TRBJ2-2; V gene: TRBV7-3; D gene: NA; CDR3 DNA: TGTGCCAGCAGCTTAACGGGGGCGAACACCGGGGAGCTGTTTTTT; CDR3 protein: CASSLTGANTGELFF
clone size: few; J gene: TRBJ2-3; V gene: TRBV7-9; D gene: NA; CDR3 DNA: TGTGCCAGCAGCTTATCCTCAGCGGAGGTTGGCACAGATACGCAGTATTTT; CDR3 protein: CASSLSSAEVGTDTQYF
clone size: NA; J gene: TRBJ1-1; V gene: TRBV19; D gene: NA; CDR3 DNA: TGTGCCATTAGAACAGCGAACACTGAAGCTTTCTTT; CDR3 protein: CAIRTANTEAFF
clone size: many; J gene: TRBJ2-1; V gene: TRBV12-3/TRBV12-4; D gene: TRBD2; CDR3 DNA: TGTGCCAGCAGGGATCTAGCGGGAGGGCCGATGGACAATGAGCAGTTCTTC; CDR3 protein: CASRDLAGGPMDNEQFF
clone size: few; J gene: TRBJ1-2; V gene: TRBV6-1; D gene: NA; CDR3 DNA: TGTGCCAGCAGTTCCCTTTTGAATAACTATGGCTACACCTTC; CDR3 protein: CASSSLLNNYGYTF